One and the same sample provided the 21 T cell receptor beta chains below, sequenced in a study of blood T cells in healthy people across ages. A second PCR, run for about 6 to 11 cycles, used a sample-barcoded 5' primer plus a J-beta primer mix. TCRdb re-analysed the 5' RACE reads in MiXCR, keeping a single row per CDR3 protein. Of 1.5 million to 2 million distinct CDR3 sequences in the sample, 28% were seen once. Sequences were obtained from blood. The receptors originated from a woman aged 25 to 39 in good health.

This clonotype was observed many times. The chain uses TRBV2 and TRBJ2-4; 7 bases match TRBD1. The CDR3 extends over 15 amino acids. J lost 1 base, V lost 2 bases, and 2 bases had no gene match. Looked up from germline, CDR1 is SNHLY and CDR2 is FYNNEI. CDR3 protein: CASSEKGAAKNIQYF. The CDR3 DNA sequence: TGTGCCAGCAGTGAAAAGGGGGCGGCCAAAAACATTCAGTACTTC.

This clonotype was seen just once. A read error may be the cause here, since a much bigger clone is one base away. The chain recombines TRBV20-1 with TRBJ1-6; D call uncertain. The V gene lost 5 bases and the J gene lost 5 bases, with 13 bases spanning the gap. Germline-derived CDR1 and CDR2 are DFQATT and SNEGSKA (reference sequence). There are 14 residues in the CDR3. The CDR3 here is CSAGLDGNNSPLHF. The DNA for the CDR3 is TGCAGTGCTGGATTGGACGGTAATAATTCACCCCTCCACTTT.

This clonotype was picked up a small number of times. This chain's CDR3 is CASSLEGVDRVGRKFF. Here the CDR3 DNA reads TGCGCCAGCAGCTTGGAAGGGGTAGACAGGGTGGGTCGGAAGTTCTTC. V usage is TRBV5-1 and J usage is TRBJ2-1; 7 positions agree with TRBD1. The CDR3 covers 16 residues. The germline CDR1 and CDR2 sequences are SGHRS and YFSETQ. After removal of 0 bases from V and 14 bases from J, the junction contained 17 bases not matched to a gene.

The chain is built from TRBV7-2 and TRBJ2-3; 12 bases align to TRBD2. V was pared by 4 bases and J by 8 bases, with 7 bases of the junction left unmatched. CDR1 SGHTA and CDR2 FQGNSA come from the germline V gene. CDR3 length: 15 amino acids. CDR3 protein: CASSSTSGSPPTQYF. CDR3 DNA sequence: TGTGCCAGCAGCTCGACTAGCGGGAGTCCCCCTACGCAGTATTTT.

This clonotype was counted between two and nine times. The chain has TRBV7-8 and TRBJ2-3, with 11 positions matching TRBD2. V trimming: 5 bases; J trimming: 6 bases; junction bases outside the gene matches: 10. This CDR3 spans 16 amino acids. Germline-derived CDR1 and CDR2 are SGHVS and FQNEAQ. CDR3 in amino acids: CASSLPTSGIGDTQYF. CDR3 in DNA: TGTGCCAGCAGCCTCCCGACTAGCGGGATCGGTGATACGCAGTATTTT.

This clonotype was counted a few times. This sequence joins TRBV28 and TRBJ2-1, with D perhaps matching TRBD2 (5 bases). Germline V gene sequence: CDR1 MDHEN, CDR2 SYDVKM. With 2 bases removed from V and 9 bases from J, the gap between germline ends came to 20 bases. This CDR3 region has 16 residues. The CDR3 here is CASSLGGSLSRGEQFF. The CDR3 DNA reads TGTGCCAGCAGTTTAGGAGGCAGCTTATCTCGGGGTGAGCAGTTCTTC.

This clonotype appeared a few times. This chain connects TRBV21-1 to TRBJ2-1; TRBD2, the table's D call, was not compared with the DNA. TRBV21-1 is reported as a pseudogene. This CDR3 spans 15 amino acids. The CDR3 DNA reads TGTGCCAGCAGCTTACGACTAGCGGGAGGGCATGAGCAGTTCTTC. Translating gives CASSLRLAGGHEQFF.

CDR3 coding DNA: TGTGCCAGCAGCTCGGACCGTCGGCACACAGATACGCAGTATTTT. Its translation is CASSSDRRHTDTQYF. The chain is built from TRBV7-2 and TRBJ2-3; unclear D gene. Per germline, CDR1 SGHTA and CDR2 FQGNSA. V was pared by 4 bases and J by 2 bases, with 13 bases between. The CDR3 sequence is 15 residues long.

This clonotype came up once. The rearrangement links TRBV4-3 to TRBJ2-7; a weak D match, TRBD2 (6 bases). CDR1 and CDR2 (germline): LGHNA, YSLEER. V lost 0 bases, J lost 2 bases, and 14 bases lay in between. CDR3 length: 16 residues. DNA of the CDR3: TGCGCCAGCAGCCAAGATTTCCGGGAGTCCGCCTACGAGCAGTACTTC. This encodes CASSQDFRESAYEQYF.

The gene calls are TRBV19 and TRBJ1-2; possibly TRBD1 for D (5 bases). Trimming took 3 bases from V and 4 from J, leaving 15 bases between them. The germline gives CDR1 LNHDA, CDR2 SQIVND (reference sequence). This CDR3 is 15 amino acids long. DNA for the CDR3: TGTGCCAGTAGTATGGAATGGACAAGGCCCTATGGCTACACCTTC. Its translation: CASSMEWTRPYGYTF.

At least ten counts were recorded for this clonotype. The V and J genes are TRBV20-1 and TRBJ1-2; D not certain. Trimming removed 3 bases from V and 8 bases from J, with 10 bases in between. Germline loops: CDR1 DFQATT, CDR2 SNEGSKA (reference sequence). The CDR3 is 11 residues long. The CDR3 DNA reads TGCAGTGCTAGTGCACAACGGGGCTACACCTTC. Its protein is CSASAQRGYTF.

This clonotype was seen more than once but under ten times. The junction departs from germline at one end; a sequencing error may be responsible. The chain employs TRBV10-3 and TRBJ2-3; D unclear. CDR1 and CDR2 (germline): ENHRY, SYGVKD. The CDR3 runs to 11 residues. The CDR3: CDISRGDTQYF. Here the CDR3 DNA reads TGTGACATCAGTAGAGGTGATACGCAGTATTTT.

The chain links TRBV4-1 to TRBJ2-1, with TRBD2 identical over 10 bases. This CDR3 has 17 residues. Losses at the gene ends were 0 bases for V and 4 bases for J; bases not matched to a gene: 6. CDR1 and CDR2 (germline): MGHRA, YSYEKL. In DNA form, the CDR3 reads TGCGCCAGCAGCCAAGATAGGGGGACTAGCGAATACAATGAGCAGTTCTTC. It translates to CASSQDRGTSEYNEQFF.

This clonotype was observed a few times. The rearrangement joins TRBV2 to TRBJ2-7; 12 bases align to TRBD2. Germline values: CDR1 SNHLY, CDR2 FYNNEI. V was clipped by 6 bases and J by 2 bases; unmatched bases: 5. This CDR3 has 15 residues. The CDR3 coding sequence is TGTGCCAGCAGACTTACTAGCGGGGGGACCTACGAGCAGTACTTC. Its translation is CASRLTSGGTYEQYF.

Of note for this clonotype: At one of its ends the junction is not consistent with the germline gene, which may arise from a read error. Here the CDR3 DNA reads TGCGTCAGCAGCCCGCCCCGGAGCTCCTACAATGAGCAGTTCTTC. Residues: CVSSPPRSSYNEQFF. The chain is built from TRBV5-1 and TRBJ2-1; D not resolved. The CDR3 is 15 amino acids. Germline V lookup: CDR1 SGHRS, CDR2 YFSETQ.

The chain recombines TRBV3-1 with TRBJ2-7, with a possible D match to TRBD2 (5 bases). Trimming stripped 1 base from V and 2 bases from J, with 15 bases between. This CDR3 spans 16 amino acids. The germline gives CDR1 LGHDT, CDR2 YNNKEL (reference sequence). CDR3 sequence reads: CASSQAPAASTYEQYF. CDR3 bases: TGTGCCAGCAGCCAAGCGCCAGCGGCGTCCACCTACGAGCAGTACTTC.

The sample holds many counts of this clonotype. This chain uses TRBV20-1 with TRBJ2-1; TRBD2 might be the D (5 bases). The CDR3 totals 11 residues. Between the trimmed V and J ends, which lost 3 bases and 7 bases, there was a span of 7 bases. Germline loops: CDR1 DFQATT, CDR2 SNEGSKA (reference sequence). The CDR3 DNA sequence: TGCAGTGCTAGTGGCGGGAATGAGCAGTTCTTC. Translated, it gives CSASGGNEQFF.

This sequence joins TRBV29-1 and TRBJ2-5; TRBD1 is a possible D gene (6 bases). This CDR3 is built from 13 residues. Trimming cost V 4 bases and J 11 bases, with 20 bases left between them. In germline, CDR1 is SQVTM, CDR2 ANQGSEA. CDR3 coding DNA: TGCAGCGTTGCAGAGACAGGCTTGGGGGAGCAGTACTTC. It translates to CSVAETGLGEQYF.

CDR3 protein: CASRAAVNTGELFF. CDR3 coding DNA: TGTGCCAGCAGGGCCGCGGTGAACACCGGGGAGCTGTTTTTT. The chain couples TRBV12-3 or TRBV12-4 to TRBJ2-2; no firm D call. The CDR3 is made up of 14 amino acids. V was clipped by 6 bases and J by 1 base, with 9 bases between them.

In this sample, this clonotype turned up a few times. This chain joins TRBV7-2 and TRBJ2-7; D not resolved. This CDR3 has 15 amino acids. V shed 5 bases and J shed 0 bases, with 14 bases lying between them. Germline CDR1 is SGHTA and CDR2 is FQGNSA. The CDR3 reads CASSELPLLSYEQYF. CDR3 nucleotides: TGTGCCAGCAGCGAACTTCCTTTGCTCTCCTACGAGCAGTACTTC. Variable domain in full (rest from reference TRBV7-2 and TRBJ2-7): GAGVSQSPSNKVTEKGKDVELRCDPISGHTALYWYRQSLGQGLEFLIYFQGNSAPDKSGLPSDRFSAERTGGSVSTLTIQRTQQEDSAVYLCASSELPLLSYEQYFGPGTRLTVT.

There are a few counts of this clonotype. This chain joins TRBV3-1 and TRBJ1-2, with D possibly being TRBD1 (5 bases). The CDR3 contains 14 residues. V lost 0 bases and J lost 8, with 13 bases in between. Looked up from germline, CDR1 is LGHDT and CDR2 is YNNKEL (reference sequence). Here the CDR3 reads CASSQDPGPGGYTF. DNA for the CDR3: TGTGCCAGCAGCCAAGACCCAGGGCCCGGGGGCTACACCTTC.